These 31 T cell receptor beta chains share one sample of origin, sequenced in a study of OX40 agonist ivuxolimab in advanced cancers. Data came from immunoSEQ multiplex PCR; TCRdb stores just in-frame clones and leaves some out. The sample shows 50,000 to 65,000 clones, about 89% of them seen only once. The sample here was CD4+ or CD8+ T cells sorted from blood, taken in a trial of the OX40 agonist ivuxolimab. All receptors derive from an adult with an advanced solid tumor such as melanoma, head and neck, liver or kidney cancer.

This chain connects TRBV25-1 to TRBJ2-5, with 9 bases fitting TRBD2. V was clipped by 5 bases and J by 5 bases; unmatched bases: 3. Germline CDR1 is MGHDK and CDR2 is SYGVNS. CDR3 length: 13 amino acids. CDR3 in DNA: TGTGCCAGCAGTATTAGCGGGGGTGAGACCCAGTACTTC. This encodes CASSISGGETQYF.

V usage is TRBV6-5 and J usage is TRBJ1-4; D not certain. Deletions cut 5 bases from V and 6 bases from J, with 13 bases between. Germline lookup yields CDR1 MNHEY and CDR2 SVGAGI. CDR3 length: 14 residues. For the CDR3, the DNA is TGTGCCAGCAGTCCCCGGACTTGGGATGAAAAACTGTTTTTT. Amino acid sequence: CASSPRTWDEKLFF.

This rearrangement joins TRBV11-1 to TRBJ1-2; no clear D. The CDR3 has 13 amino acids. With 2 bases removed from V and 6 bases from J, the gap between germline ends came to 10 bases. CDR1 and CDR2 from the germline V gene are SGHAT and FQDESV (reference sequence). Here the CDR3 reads CASSLSHGDGYTF. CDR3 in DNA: TGTGCCAGCAGCTTATCACACGGCGATGGCTACACCTTC.

In nucleotides, the CDR3 is TGTGCCAGCAGGCTAGCGGGAGGCGCAGATACGCAGTATTTT. Translating gives CASRLAGGADTQYF. V is TRBV2 and J is TRBJ2-3; 11 bases map to TRBD2. From germline, CDR1 is SNHLY and CDR2 FYNNEI. Trimming at V came to 6 bases and at J to 4 bases, leaving 3 bases not matched to a gene. The CDR3 is 14 residues long.

The DNA for the CDR3 is TGTGCCAGCAGTTGGGGGACAGGGGCTGGTGAGCAGTTCTTC. This sequence encodes CASSWGTGAGEQFF. This chain connects TRBV27 to TRBJ2-1, with 10 nucleotides matching TRBD1. V gave up 4 bases and J gave up 9 bases; unmatched junction bases: 6. The CDR3 is 14 amino acids. The germline V gene encodes CDR1 MNHEY and CDR2 SMNVEV (reference sequence).

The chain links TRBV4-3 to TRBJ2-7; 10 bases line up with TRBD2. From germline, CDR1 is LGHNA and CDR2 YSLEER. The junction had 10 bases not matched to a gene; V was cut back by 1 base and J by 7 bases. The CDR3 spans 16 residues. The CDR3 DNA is TGCGCCAGCAGCCAAGCAATCCTAGCGGGAGATCGTGAGCAGTACTTC. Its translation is CASSQAILAGDREQYF.

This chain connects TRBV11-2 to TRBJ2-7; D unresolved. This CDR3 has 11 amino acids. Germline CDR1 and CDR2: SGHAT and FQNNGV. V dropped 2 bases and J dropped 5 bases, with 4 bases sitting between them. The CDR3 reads CASSLSHEQYF. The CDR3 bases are TGTGCCAGCAGCTTATCGCACGAGCAGTACTTC.

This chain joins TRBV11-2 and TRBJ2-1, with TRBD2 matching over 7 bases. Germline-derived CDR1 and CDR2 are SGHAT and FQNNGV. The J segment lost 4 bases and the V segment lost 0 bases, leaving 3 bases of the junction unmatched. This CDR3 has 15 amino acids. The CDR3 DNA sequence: TGTGCCAGCAGCTTAGAAGCGGGAAGGTACAATGAGCAGTTCTTC. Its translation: CASSLEAGRYNEQFF.

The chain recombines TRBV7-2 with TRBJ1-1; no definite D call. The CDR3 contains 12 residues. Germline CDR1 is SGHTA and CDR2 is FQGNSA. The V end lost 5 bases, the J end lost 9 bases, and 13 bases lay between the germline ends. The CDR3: CASSPGRQKAFF. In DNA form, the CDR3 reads TGTGCCAGCAGCCCGGGGAGGCAAAAAGCTTTCTTT.

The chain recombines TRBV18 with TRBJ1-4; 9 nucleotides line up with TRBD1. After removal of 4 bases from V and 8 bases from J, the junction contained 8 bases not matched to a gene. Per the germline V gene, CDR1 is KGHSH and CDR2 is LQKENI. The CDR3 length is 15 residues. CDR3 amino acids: CASSQNRDREEKLFF. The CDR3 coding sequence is TGTGCCAGCTCACAAAACCGGGACAGGGAAGAAAAACTGTTTTTT.

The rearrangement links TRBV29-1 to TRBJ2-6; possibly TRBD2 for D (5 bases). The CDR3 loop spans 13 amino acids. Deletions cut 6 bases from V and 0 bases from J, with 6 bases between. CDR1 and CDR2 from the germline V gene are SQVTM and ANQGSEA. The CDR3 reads CSVGSSGANVLTF. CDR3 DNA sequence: TGCAGCGTGGGGAGCTCTGGGGCCAACGTCCTGACTTTC.

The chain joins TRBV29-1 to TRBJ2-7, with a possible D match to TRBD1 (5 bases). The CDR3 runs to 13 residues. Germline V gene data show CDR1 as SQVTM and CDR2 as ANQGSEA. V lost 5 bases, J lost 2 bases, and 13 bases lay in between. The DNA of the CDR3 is TGCAGCGTTCGAGGCAGGGCGACCTACGAGCAGTACTTC. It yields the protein CSVRGRATYEQYF.

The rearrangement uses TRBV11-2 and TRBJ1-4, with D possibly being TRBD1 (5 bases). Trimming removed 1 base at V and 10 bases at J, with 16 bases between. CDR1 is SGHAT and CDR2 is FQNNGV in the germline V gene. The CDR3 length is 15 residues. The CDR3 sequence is CASSLAQGLEGKLFF. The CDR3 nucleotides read TGTGCCAGCAGCTTAGCCCAGGGCCTAGAAGGAAAACTGTTTTTT. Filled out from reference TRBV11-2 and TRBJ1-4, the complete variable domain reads EAGVAQSPRYKIIEKRQSVAFWCNPISGHATLYWYQQILGQGPKLLIQFQNNGVVDDSQLPKDRFSAERLKGVDSTLKIQPAKLEDSAVYLCASSLAQGLEGKLFFGSGTQLSVL.

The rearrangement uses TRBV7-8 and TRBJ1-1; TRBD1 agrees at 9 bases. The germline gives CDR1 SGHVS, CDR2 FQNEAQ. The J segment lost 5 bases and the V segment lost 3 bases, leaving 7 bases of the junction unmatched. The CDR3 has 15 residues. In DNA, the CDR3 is TGTGCCAGCAGCTTGCGGACAGGGGAACTGACTGAAGCTTTCTTT. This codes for CASSLRTGELTEAFF.

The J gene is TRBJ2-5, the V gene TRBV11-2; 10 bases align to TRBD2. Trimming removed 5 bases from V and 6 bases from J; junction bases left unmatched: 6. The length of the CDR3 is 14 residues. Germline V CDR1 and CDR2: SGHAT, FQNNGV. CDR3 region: CASSTSGASQTQYF. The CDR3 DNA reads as TGTGCCAGCAGCACTAGCGGGGCCTCACAGACCCAGTACTTC.

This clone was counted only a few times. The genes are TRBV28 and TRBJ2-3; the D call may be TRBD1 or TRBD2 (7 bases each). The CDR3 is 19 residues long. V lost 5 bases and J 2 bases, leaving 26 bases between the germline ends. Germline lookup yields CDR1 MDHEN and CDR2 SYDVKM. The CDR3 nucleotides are TGTGCCAGCAGTACGGGGAGGGGGCGGATCGGTGGATACACAGATACGCAGTATTTT. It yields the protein CASSTGRGRIGGYTDTQYF.

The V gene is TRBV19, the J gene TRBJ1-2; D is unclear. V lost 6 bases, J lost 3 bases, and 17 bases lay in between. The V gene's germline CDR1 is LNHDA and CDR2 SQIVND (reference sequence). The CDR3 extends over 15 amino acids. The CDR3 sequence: CASRLMDGSDYGYTF. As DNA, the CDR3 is TGTGCCAGTAGGTTGATGGACGGATCGGACTATGGCTACACCTTC. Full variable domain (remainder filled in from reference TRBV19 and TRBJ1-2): DGGITQSPKYLFRKEGQNVTLSCEQNLNHDAMYWYRQDPGQGLRLIYYSQIVNDFQKGDIAEGYSVSREKKESFPLTVTSAQKNPTAFYLCASRLMDGSDYGYTFGSGTRLTVV.

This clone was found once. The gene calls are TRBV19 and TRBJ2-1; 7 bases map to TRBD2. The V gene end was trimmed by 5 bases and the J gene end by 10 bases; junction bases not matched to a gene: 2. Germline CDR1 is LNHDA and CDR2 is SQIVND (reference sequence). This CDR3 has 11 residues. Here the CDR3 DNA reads TGTGCCAGTAGTCTGGGGGGGGAGCAGTTCTTC. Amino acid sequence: CASSLGGEQFF.

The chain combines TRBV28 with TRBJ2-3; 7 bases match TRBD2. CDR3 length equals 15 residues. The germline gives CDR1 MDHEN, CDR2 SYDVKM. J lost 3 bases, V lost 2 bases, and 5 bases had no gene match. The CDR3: CASSLGGGRTDTQYF. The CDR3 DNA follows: TGTGCCAGCAGTTTAGGGGGAGGGAGGACAGATACGCAGTATTTT.

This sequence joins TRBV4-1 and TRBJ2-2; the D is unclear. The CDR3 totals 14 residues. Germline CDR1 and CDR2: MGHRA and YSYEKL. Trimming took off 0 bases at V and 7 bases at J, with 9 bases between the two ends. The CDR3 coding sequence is TGCGCCAGCAGCCAAGATCCCGGCTACGGGGAGCTGTTTTTT. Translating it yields CASSQDPGYGELFF.

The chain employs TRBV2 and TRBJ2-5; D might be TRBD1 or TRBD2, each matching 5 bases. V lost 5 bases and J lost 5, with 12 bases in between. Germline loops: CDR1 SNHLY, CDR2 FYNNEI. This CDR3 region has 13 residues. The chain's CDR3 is CASSIREGETQYF. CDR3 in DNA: TGTGCCAGCAGTATCCGCGAGGGGGAGACCCAGTACTTC.

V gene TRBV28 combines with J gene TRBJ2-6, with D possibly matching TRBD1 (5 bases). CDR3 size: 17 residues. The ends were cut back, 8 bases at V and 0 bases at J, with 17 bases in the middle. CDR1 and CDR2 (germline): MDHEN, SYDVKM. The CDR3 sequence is CASSSTVFLSGANVLTF. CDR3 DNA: TGTGCCAGCTCATCGACAGTTTTTCTCTCTGGGGCCAACGTCCTGACTTTC.

The CDR3: CASSLASRTDTQYF. DNA of the CDR3: TGTGCCAGCAGCTTAGCCTCACGCACAGATACGCAGTATTTT. The chain employs TRBV11-3 and TRBJ2-3; D uncertain. Between the trimmed V and J ends, which lost 1 base and 1 base, there was a span of 6 bases. Germline V gene sequence: CDR1 SGHNT, CDR2 YENEEA. CDR3 size: 14 residues.

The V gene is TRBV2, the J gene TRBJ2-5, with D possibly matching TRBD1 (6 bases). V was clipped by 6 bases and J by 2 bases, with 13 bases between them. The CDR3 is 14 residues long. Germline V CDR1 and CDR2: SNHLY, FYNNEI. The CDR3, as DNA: TGTGCCAGCAGGGGACACCTCTCACAAGAGACCCAGTACTTC. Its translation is CASRGHLSQETQYF.

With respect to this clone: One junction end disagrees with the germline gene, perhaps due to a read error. As DNA, the CDR3 is TGTGCCTGGAGTGCGACCGGGACAGGGGCCTTCTTC. This codes for CAWSATGTGAFF. The chain links TRBV30 to TRBJ2-7; 10 bases are a match to TRBD1. The CDR3 extends over 12 amino acids. Germline V gene lookup returns CDR1 GTSNPN and CDR2 SVGIG (reference sequence).

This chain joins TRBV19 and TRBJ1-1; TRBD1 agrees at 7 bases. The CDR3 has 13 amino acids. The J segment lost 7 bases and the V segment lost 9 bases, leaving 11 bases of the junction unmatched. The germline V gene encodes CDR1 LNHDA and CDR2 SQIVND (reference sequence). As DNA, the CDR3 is TGTGCCAGCGCCCTATACAGGGACAGTGAAGCTTTCTTT. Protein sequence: CASALYRDSEAFF.

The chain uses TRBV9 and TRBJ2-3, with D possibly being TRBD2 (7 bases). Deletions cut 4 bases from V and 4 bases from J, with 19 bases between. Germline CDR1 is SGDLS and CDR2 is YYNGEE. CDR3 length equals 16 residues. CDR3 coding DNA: TGTGCCAGCAGCCCAAGGGGGGGAGTCCAGTCAGATACGCAGTATTTT. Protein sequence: CASSPRGGVQSDTQYF.

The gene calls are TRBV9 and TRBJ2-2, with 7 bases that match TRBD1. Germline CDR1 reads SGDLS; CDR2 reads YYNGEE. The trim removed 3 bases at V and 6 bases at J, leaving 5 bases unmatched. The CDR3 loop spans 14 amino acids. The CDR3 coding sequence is TGTGCCAGCAGCGAACAGGGGTTGTCCGGGGAGCTGTTTTTT. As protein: CASSEQGLSGELFF.

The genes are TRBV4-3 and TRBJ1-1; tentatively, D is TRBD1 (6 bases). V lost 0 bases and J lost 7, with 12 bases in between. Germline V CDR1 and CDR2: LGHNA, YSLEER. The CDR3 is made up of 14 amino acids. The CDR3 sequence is CASSQEGGTGEAFF. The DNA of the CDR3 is TGCGCCAGCAGCCAAGAAGGGGGGACGGGTGAAGCTTTCTTT.

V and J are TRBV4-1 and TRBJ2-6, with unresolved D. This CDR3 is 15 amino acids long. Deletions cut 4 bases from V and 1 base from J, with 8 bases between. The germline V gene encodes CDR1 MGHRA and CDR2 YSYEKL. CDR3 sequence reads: CASSPVGSGANVLTF. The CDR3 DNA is TGCGCCAGCAGCCCCGTAGGGTCTGGGGCCAACGTCCTGACTTTC.

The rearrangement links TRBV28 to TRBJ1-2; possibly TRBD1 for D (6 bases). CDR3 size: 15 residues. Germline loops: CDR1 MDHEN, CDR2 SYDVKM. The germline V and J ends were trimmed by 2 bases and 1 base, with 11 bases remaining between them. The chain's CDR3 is CASSLSGGLNYGYTF. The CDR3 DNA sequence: TGTGCCAGCAGTTTAAGCGGGGGGCTTAACTATGGCTACACCTTC.